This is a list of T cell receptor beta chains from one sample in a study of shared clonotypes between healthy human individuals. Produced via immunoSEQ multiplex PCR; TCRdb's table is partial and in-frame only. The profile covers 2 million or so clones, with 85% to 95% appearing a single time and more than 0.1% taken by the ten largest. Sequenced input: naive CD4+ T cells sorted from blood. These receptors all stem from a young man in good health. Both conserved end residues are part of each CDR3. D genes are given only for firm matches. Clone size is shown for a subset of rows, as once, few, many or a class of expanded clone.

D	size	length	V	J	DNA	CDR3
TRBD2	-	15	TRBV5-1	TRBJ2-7	TGCGCCAGCAGCTTGGGGGTAGCGGGAGGGAACGAGCAGTACTTC	CASSLGVAGGNEQYF
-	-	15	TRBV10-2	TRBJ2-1	TGCGCCAGCAGCGCACAAGTGAGCTCCTACAATGAGCAGTTCTTC	CASSAQVSSYNEQFF
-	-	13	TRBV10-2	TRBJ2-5	TGCGCCTCCCGTGAGCGACCACAAGAGACCCAGTACTTC	CASRERPQETQYF
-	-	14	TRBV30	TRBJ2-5	TGTGCCTGGAGTGTACCGACGGGGGCCGAGACCCAGTACTTC	CAWSVPTGAETQYF
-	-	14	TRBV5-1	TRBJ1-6	TGCGCCAGCAGCTTGGCTCAGGGGAGTTCACCCCTCCACTTT	CASSLAQGSSPLHF
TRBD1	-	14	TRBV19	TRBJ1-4	TGTGCCAGTAGTCCCAGGGGGACTTTTGAAAAACTGTTTTTT	CASSPRGTFEKLFF
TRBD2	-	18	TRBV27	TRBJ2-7	TGTGCCAGCAGTCTATTAGGACAAGCGGGATTTGAAAGAAACGAGCAGTACTTC	CASSLLGQAGFERNEQYF
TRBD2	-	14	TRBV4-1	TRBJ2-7	TGCGCCAGCAGCTACCCGGGGGGGGCCAACGAGCAGTACTTC	CASSYPGGANEQYF
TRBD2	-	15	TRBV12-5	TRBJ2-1	TGTGCTAGTGGTTTGTACAGCGGGAGGTACAATGAGCAGTTCTTC	CASGLYSGRYNEQFF
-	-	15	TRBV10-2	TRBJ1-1	TGCGCCAGCAGTGAGTCTAGACAGCACAACACTGAAGCTTTCTTT	CASSESRQHNTEAFF
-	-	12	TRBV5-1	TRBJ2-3	TGCGCCAGGGTCCGAGGGGCGGATACGCAGTATTTT	CARVRGADTQYF
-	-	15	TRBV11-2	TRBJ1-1	TGTGCCAGCAGCTTAGGGGGCCCTGGGGGGACTGAAGCTTTCTTT	CASSLGGPGGTEAFF
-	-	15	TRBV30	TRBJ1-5	TGTGCCTGGAGTGTAGGCTTGATGAGCAATCAGCCCCAGCATTTT	CAWSVGLMSNQPQHF
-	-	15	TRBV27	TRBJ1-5	TGTGCCAGCAGTTGGACCGGGGCCTGGGATCAGCCCCAGCATTTT	CASSWTGAWDQPQHF
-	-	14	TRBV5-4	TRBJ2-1	TGTGCCAGCAGCTTGAGGGCGATTGCTGATGAGCAGTTCTTC	CASSLRAIADEQFF
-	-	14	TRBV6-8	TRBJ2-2	TGTGCCAGCATGCGTGGTCAGAACACCGGGGAGCTGTTTTTT	CASMRGQNTGELFF
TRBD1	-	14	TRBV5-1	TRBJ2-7	TGCGCCAGCAGCCAGGACAGGGCTGGCCTCGAGCAGTACTTC	CASSQDRAGLEQYF
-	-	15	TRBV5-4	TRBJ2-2	TGTGCCAGCAGCTTGCCTCGAGGAGGGACCGGGGAGCTGTTTTTT	CASSLPRGGTGELFF
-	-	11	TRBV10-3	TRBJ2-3	TGTGCCATCAGTTCGGGAGATACGCAGTATTTT	CAISSGDTQYF
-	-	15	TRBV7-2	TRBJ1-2	TGTGCCAGCAGCCGAGCCGGCTATGGGGGTGGTGGCTACACCTTC	CASSRAGYGGGGYTF
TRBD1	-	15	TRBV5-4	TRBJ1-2	TGTGCCAGCAGCCAACCGGACAGGGTGGCGTACGGCTACACCTTC	CASSQPDRVAYGYTF
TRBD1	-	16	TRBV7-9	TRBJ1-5	TGTGCCAGCAGCTCCGGACAGGGCATAAGCAATCAGCCCCAGCATTTT	CASSSGQGISNQPQHF
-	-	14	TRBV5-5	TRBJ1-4	TGTGCCAGCAGCTGGAGCAGGGATAGTGAAAAACTGTTTTTT	CASSWSRDSEKLFF
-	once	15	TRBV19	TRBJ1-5	TGTGCCAGTAGTATTGGTTCTACCAGCAATCAGCCCCAGCATTTT	CASSIGSTSNQPQHF
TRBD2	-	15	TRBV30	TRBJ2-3	TGTGCCTGGAGTGTATACGGGAGGGAAACAGATACGCAGTATTTT	CAWSVYGRETDTQYF
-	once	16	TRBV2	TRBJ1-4	TGTGCCAGCAGTGTATTAAACCCAGGCGGGGTTGAAAAACTGTTTTTT	CASSVLNPGGVEKLFF
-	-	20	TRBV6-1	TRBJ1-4	TGTGCCAGCAGTGAAGTCGTCGGGGGGAGGCACCCTGGCTCTAATGAAAAACTGTTTTTT	CASSEVVGGRHPGSNEKLFF
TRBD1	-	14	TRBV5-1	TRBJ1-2	TGCGCCAGCAGCTTGGATGGGACAGCCTATGGCTACACCTTC	CASSLDGTAYGYTF
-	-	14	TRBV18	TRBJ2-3	TGTGCCAGCTCTCCAGACAGGAGCACAGATACGCAGTATTTT	CASSPDRSTDTQYF
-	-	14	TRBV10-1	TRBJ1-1	TGCGCCAGCAGTTCCGGGACTTTGTCCACTGAAGCTTTCTTT	CASSSGTLSTEAFF
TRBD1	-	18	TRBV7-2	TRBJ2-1	TGTGCCAGCAGCTTTGTACAGGGGACAAGGAGCTCCTACAATGAGCAGTTCTTC	CASSFVQGTRSSYNEQFF
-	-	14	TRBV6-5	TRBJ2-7	TGTGCCAGCAGTTACTCGTGGCAGTCCTACGAGCAGTACTTC	CASSYSWQSYEQYF
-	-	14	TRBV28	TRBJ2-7	TGTGCCAGCAGTTTACACCAGGGACCTTACGAGCAGTACTTC	CASSLHQGPYEQYF
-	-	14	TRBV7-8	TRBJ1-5	TGTGCCAGCAGCTTAGTGGGGGAGGGCCAGCCCCAGCATTTT	CASSLVGEGQPQHF
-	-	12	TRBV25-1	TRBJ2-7	TGTGCCAGCAGTGAACTCTCGATGGCGCAGTACTTC	CASSELSMAQYF
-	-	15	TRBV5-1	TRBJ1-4	TGCGCCAGCAGCCTACAGGGTGTGACTAATGAAAAACTGTTTTTT	CASSLQGVTNEKLFF
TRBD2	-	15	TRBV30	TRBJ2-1	TGTGCCTGGAGTGTACAAGCGGGGTCCTACAATGAGCAGTTCTTC	CAWSVQAGSYNEQFF
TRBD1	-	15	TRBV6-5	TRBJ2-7	TGTGCCAGCAGTTACAGGGGACAGGGCTCCTACGAGCAGTACTTC	CASSYRGQGSYEQYF
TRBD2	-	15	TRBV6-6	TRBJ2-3	TGTGCCAGCAGGAACCCAGCGGGAAACACAGATACGCAGTATTTT	CASRNPAGNTDTQYF
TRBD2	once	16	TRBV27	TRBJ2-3	TGTGCCAGCAGTGCACTAGCGGGCTTATCCGGGTATACGCAGTATTTT	CASSALAGLSGYTQYF